The clone carrying this T cell receptor beta chain has a handful of counts. Its antigen is not known. The source of the sample is a study of identical twins. Findings and limits, study-wide: Out-of-frame alpha sequences shared between twins exhibited an excess of low generation probability. Within cord blood, abundant beta clonotypes carried fewer insertions, but memory repertoires showed no such trend. Models predicted too little out-of-frame TCR alpha sharing in monozygotic twins.

MiXCR, applied by TCRdb to the 5' RACE reads, yields one record per CDR3 protein. Here the sample spans around 1.7 million distinct CDR3 sequences, less than 40% being singletons. V was cut by 7 bases and J by 11 bases, with 18 bases left in between. This CDR3 has 12 residues. Germline CDR1 SGHRS, CDR2 YFSETQ. The chain combines TRBV5-1 with TRBJ2-5; TRBD1 is a possible D gene (5 bases). Sequenced material: cord blood. This TCR was recovered from a newborn girl in good health. The CDR3 DNA reads TGCGCCAGCCTGGGGCGAGACGATGAGCAGTACTTC. Its protein is CASLGRDDEQYF.